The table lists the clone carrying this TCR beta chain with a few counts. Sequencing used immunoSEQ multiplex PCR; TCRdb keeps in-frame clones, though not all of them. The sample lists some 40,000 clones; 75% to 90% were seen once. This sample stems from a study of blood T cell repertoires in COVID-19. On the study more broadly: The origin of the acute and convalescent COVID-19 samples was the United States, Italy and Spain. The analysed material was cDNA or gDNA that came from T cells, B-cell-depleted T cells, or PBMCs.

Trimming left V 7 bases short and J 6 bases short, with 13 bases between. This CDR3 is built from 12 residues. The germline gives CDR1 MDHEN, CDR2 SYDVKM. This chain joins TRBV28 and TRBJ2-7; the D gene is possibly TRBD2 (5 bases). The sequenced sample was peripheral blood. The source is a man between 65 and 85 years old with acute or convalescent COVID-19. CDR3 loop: CASTLGSSEQYF. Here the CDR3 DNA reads TGTGCCAGCACCCTAGGGAGTTCCGAGCAGTACTTC. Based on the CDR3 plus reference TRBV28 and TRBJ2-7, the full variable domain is DVKVTQSSRYLVKRTGEKVFLECVQDMDHENMFWYRQDPGLGLRLIYFSYDVKMKEKGDIPEGYSVSREKKERFSLILESASTNQTSMYLCASTLGSSEQYFGPGTRLTVT.